The rows below give T cell receptor beta chains drawn from one sample of a study of Ad26.COV2.S vaccination and SARS-CoV-2 variants. Clones were sequenced by immunoSEQ multiplex PCR, and TCRdb holds only the in-frame ones, with some missing. This sample has roughly 390,000 clones, with 70% to 90% found just once. Material: peripheral blood, obtained in a trial of Ad26.COV2.S vaccine versus placebo. Receptors were obtained from a person aged 18 to 59 who received the Ad26.COV2.S COVID-19 vaccine or a placebo. The CDR3 runs from the conserved cysteine through the conserved F or W. The order of the fields is D gene, J gene, clone size, V gene, CDR3 protein, CDR3 DNA. A D gene is named only where the DNA matches it firmly. Expanded clones get a size class; other rows say once, few or many, or leave the size out.

TRBD1,TRBJ1-1,-,TRBV13,CASSETGTAILGAFF,TGTGCCAGCAGCGAGACCGGGACAGCCATACTCGGAGCTTTCTTT
TRBD1,TRBJ1-5,-,TRBV30,CAWSPSDRVNQPQHF,TGTGCCTGGAGTCCCTCAGACAGGGTGAATCAGCCCCAGCATTTT
-,TRBJ2-7,-,TRBV5-4,CASSLNRRFQDEQYF,TGTGCCAGCAGCCTTAACCGTAGGTTTCAGGACGAGCAGTACTTC
-,TRBJ1-2,few,TRBV2,CASSTGQLGRGYTF,TGTGCCAGCAGCACCGGACAGTTGGGTAGGGGCTACACCTTC
-,TRBJ1-2,-,TRBV5-1,CASSLGGIFTGTRYGYTF,TGCGCCAGCAGCTTGGGAGGCATCTTTACCGGGACCCGATATGGCTACACCTTC
-,TRBJ1-1,-,TRBV5-5,CASSSDDIGTEDNTEAFF,TGTGCCAGCAGCTCGGATGACATAGGGACGGAAGATAACACTGAAGCTTTCTTT
TRBD2,TRBJ2-2,-,TRBV27,CASSLAGGRYTGELFF,TGTGCCAGCAGCCTAGCGGGGGGGCGGTACACCGGGGAGCTGTTTTTT
-,TRBJ1-1,once,TRBV5-5,CASSLAVGTEAFF,TGTGCCAGCAGCTTGGCCGTGGGGACTGAAGCTTTCTTT
-,TRBJ2-5,-,TRBV6-5,CASSPHRGRETQYF,TGTGCCAGCAGTCCCCACCGGGGCCGGGAGACCCAGTACTTC
-,TRBJ2-1,-,TRBV6-2/TRBV6-3,CASSYRARSYNEQFF,TGTGCCAGCAGTTACAGGGCTAGAAGTTACAATGAGCAGTTCTTC
-,TRBJ1-5,once,TRBV11-2,CASSSMGGYNQPQHF,TGTGCCAGCAGTTCCATGGGAGGATACAATCAGCCCCAGCATTTT
TRBD1,TRBJ1-6,-,TRBV10-2,CASSDRDRVYSPLHF,TGCGCCAGCAGTGACCGCGACAGGGTGTATTCACCCCTCCACTTT
TRBD1,TRBJ1-1,-,TRBV4-1,CASSQLQGDTEAFF,TGCGCCAGCAGCCAGTTACAGGGGGACACTGAAGCTTTCTTT
-,TRBJ2-5,-,TRBV2,CASNRDIQETQYF,TGTGCCAGTAACCGGGACATCCAAGAGACCCAGTACTTC
-,TRBJ1-4,-,TRBV5-4,CASSLDSEKLFF,TGTGCCAGCAGCTTGGACAGCGAAAAACTGTTTTTT
-,TRBJ1-1,-,TRBV12-3/TRBV12-4,CASSSRVGTEAFF,TGTGCCAGCAGTTCCCGCGTCGGGACTGAAGCTTTCTTT
-,TRBJ2-3,-,TRBV11-3,CASSLGGGATDTQYF,TGTGCCAGCAGCTTAGGTGGGGGGGCCACAGATACGCAGTATTTT
-,TRBJ2-7,few,TRBV11-2,CASSLGGNSYEQYF,TGTGCCAGCAGCTTAGGGGGGAACTCCTACGAGCAGTACTTC
TRBD1,TRBJ1-6,-,TRBV5-8,CASSFGWDRGNYNSPLHF,TGTGCCAGCAGCTTCGGCTGGGACAGGGGGAATTATAATTCACCCCTCCACTTT
-,TRBJ1-2,-,TRBV5-1,CASSLEGGYYGYTF,TGCGCCAGCAGCTTGGAGGGCGGCTACTATGGCTACACCTTC
-,TRBJ2-7,-,TRBV10-3,CAISAGGPYEQYF,TGTGCCATCAGTGCGGGGGGCCCCTACGAGCAGTACTTC
TRBD1,TRBJ1-5,-,TRBV29-1,CSVEVRQGGQPQHF,TGCAGCGTTGAAGTCAGGCAGGGGGGTCAGCCCCAGCATTTT
TRBD1,TRBJ1-1,once,TRBV16,CASSLTTGGHSTEAFF,TGTGCCAGCTCACTGACGACAGGGGGCCACTCCACTGAAGCTTTCTTT
TRBD1,TRBJ1-2,once,TRBV4-1,CASSQSVRDRGRGSYGYTF,TGCGCCAGCAGCCAGTCCGTCCGGGACAGGGGGCGAGGTAGTTATGGCTACACCTTC
-,TRBJ2-1,-,TRBV14,CASSQGQSYYNEQFF,TGTGCCAGCAGCCAAGGACAGTCATACTACAATGAGCAGTTCTTC
-,TRBJ1-3,-,TRBV2,CASSPKGGNTIYF,TGTGCCAGCAGCCCAAAGGGTGGAAACACCATATATTTT
-,TRBJ1-1,-,TRBV20-1,CSASRGMNTEAFF,TGCAGTGCTAGTCGGGGAATGAACACTGAAGCTTTCTTT
TRBD2,TRBJ2-3,-,TRBV10-2,CASSETLAGGPSPTDTQYF,TGCGCCAGCAGTGAGACACTAGCGGGGGGCCCTAGCCCAACAGATACGCAGTATTTT
-,TRBJ2-3,-,TRBV7-2,CASSLGTPIVTDTQYF,TGTGCCAGCAGCTTAGGGACGCCCATAGTCACAGATACGCAGTATTTT
TRBD1,TRBJ1-4,once,TRBV5-4,CASSSTGAGNEKLFF,TGTGCCAGCAGCTCCACAGGGGCGGGGAATGAAAAACTGTTTTTT
-,TRBJ2-5,once,TRBV11-2,CASSLDGRETQYF,TGTGCCAGCAGCTTAGATGGGAGGGAGACCCAGTACTTC
-,TRBJ1-1,-,TRBV4-2,CASSQVIGGGDTEAFF,TGTGCCAGCAGCCAAGTGATTGGGGGCGGGGACACTGAAGCTTTCTTT
-,TRBJ2-1,-,TRBV18,CASSPSSSEYGFF,TGTGCCAGCTCACCATCGTCGTCGGAGTATGGGTTCTTC
-,TRBJ2-3,-,TRBV11-2,CASSFSRGRGALIPYF,TGTGCCAGCAGCTTTTCTAGGGGGCGCGGGGCACTCATTCCGTATTTT
-,TRBJ1-3,-,TRBV24-1,CATSDPSGNTIYF,TGTGCCACCAGTGACCCCTCTGGAAACACCATATATTTT
-,TRBJ1-2,-,TRBV3-1/TRBV3-2,CASSQVLGSYGYTF,TGTGCCAGCAGCCAAGTTCTGGGGAGCTATGGCTACACCTTC
-,TRBJ1-5,many,TRBV7-9,CASSESNQPQHF,TGTGCCAGCAGCGAGAGCAATCAGCCCCAGCATTTT
-,TRBJ2-4,-,TRBV4-3,CASSQDLKIRLLAKNIQYF,TGCGCCAGCAGCCAAGATTTAAAGATCCGCTTACTAGCCAAAAACATTCAGTACTTC
-,TRBJ1-2,once,TRBV4-3,CASSLRPGAEYGYTF,TGCGCCAGCAGCTTACGCCCCGGGGCAGAATATGGCTACACCTTC
-,TRBJ2-1,-,TRBV14,CASSQVRTGAYNEQFF,TGTGCCAGCAGCCAAGTTAGGACGGGCGCCTACAATGAGCAGTTCTTC
TRBD1,TRBJ1-1,-,TRBV10-3,CAISTGTVTEAFF,TGTGCCATCAGTACCGGGACAGTCACTGAAGCTTTCTTT
-,TRBJ1-5,-,TRBV2,CASSEFRNSNQPQHF,TGTGCCAGCAGTGAATTCAGGAATAGCAATCAGCCCCAGCATTTT
TRBD2,TRBJ2-1,-,TRBV5-1,CASSIRGPGLAGGNEQFF,TGCGCCAGCAGCATACGGGGCCCGGGACTAGCGGGGGGAAATGAGCAGTTCTTC
-,TRBJ1-6,-,TRBV5-6,CASSLGPTVPSSYNSPLHF,TGTGCCAGCAGCCTGGGTCCGACAGTACCAAGCTCCTATAATTCACCCCTCCACTTT
-,TRBJ1-1,-,TRBV11-2,CASSLVGAVNTEAFF,TGTGCCAGCAGCTTAGTAGGGGCAGTGAACACTGAAGCTTTCTTT
-,TRBJ1-1,-,TRBV4-2,CASRAGEMNTEAFF,TGTGCCAGCAGGGCAGGCGAGATGAACACTGAAGCTTTCTTT
-,TRBJ2-7,-,TRBV5-6,CASSLFFRGPYEQYF,TGTGCCAGCAGCTTGTTTTTCAGGGGACCCTACGAGCAGTACTTC
-,TRBJ2-5,-,TRBV29-1,CSAVTVQETQYF,TGCAGCGCCGTGACGGTGCAAGAGACCCAGTACTTC
-,TRBJ1-5,-,TRBV19,CASSIAGHPNQPQHF,TGTGCCAGTAGTATAGCGGGGCATCCAAATCAGCCCCAGCATTTT
-,TRBJ2-7,-,TRBV29-1,CSVAGTVQYEQYF,TGCAGCGTTGCGGGGACCGTTCAATACGAGCAGTACTTC
TRBD1,TRBJ2-7,-,TRBV6-2/TRBV6-3,CASSYRTSGTGAREQYF,TGTGCCAGCAGTTACCGCACCTCCGGGACAGGGGCTCGCGAGCAGTACTTC
TRBD1,TRBJ1-6,-,TRBV6-6,CASSTGFSPLHF,TGTGCCAGCTCGACAGGGTTTTCACCCCTCCACTTT
-,TRBJ2-7,-,TRBV4-3,CASSQEGFSYEQYF,TGCGCCAGCAGCCAAGAAGGATTTTCCTACGAGCAGTACTTC
-,TRBJ1-2,-,TRBV5-6,CASSYLNRDSNYGYTF,TGTGCCAGCAGCTACCTAAACAGGGACTCTAACTATGGCTACACCTTC